The TCR beta chain under discussion was sequenced for a study of T cell responses to AZD1222 COVID-19 vaccine. The V gene's germline CDR1 is LGHNA and CDR2 YSLEER. The CDR3 totals 17 residues. The V gene lost 0 bases and the J gene lost 6 bases, with 18 bases spanning the gap. Here immunoSEQ multiplex PCR was the method, and the copy in TCRdb shows in-frame clones only, minus some. The data contain around 160,000 clones, 92% of them singletons. The sequence was obtained from an adult who received the AZD1222 COVID-19 vaccine. J is TRBJ2-1 and V is TRBV4-3, with D perhaps TRBD2 (7 bases). The material was peripheral blood, obtained 28 days after the second AZD1222 dose. Here the CDR3 reads CASSQEGGGHFVNEQFF. Written as DNA, the CDR3 is TGCGCCAGCAGCCAAGAGGGGGGGGGACACTTCGTCAATGAGCAGTTCTTC.